This passage covers 5 T cell receptor beta chains from one sample sequenced in a study of T cell repertoires in cytomegalovirus infection. From the reads, TCRdb called clonotypes with MiXCR, one entry per CDR3 protein. This repertoire shows 600,000 to 700,000 distinct CDR3 sequences, 30% to 35% found once; its top ten account for around a sixth. These receptors' antigens are unknown. This sample comprised cultured PBMCs, obtained from culture after CMV antigen stimulation. Receptors were obtained from a human donor in good health (CMV status not recorded). Some clones in this sample may be carry-over from other donors' samples.

In this sample, this clonotype turned up a few times. The chain carries TRBV7-2 and TRBJ2-2, with no clear D. V was cut by 5 bases and J by 3 bases, with 10 bases left in between. The CDR3 totals 14 residues. Germline loops: CDR1 SGHTA, CDR2 FQGNSA. Written as DNA, the CDR3 is TGTGCCAGCAGCCCCACCCGAGACACCGGGGAGCTGTTTTTT. This encodes CASSPTRDTGELFF.

This clonotype was seen more than once but under ten times. The genes are TRBV12-3 or TRBV12-4 and TRBJ2-7, with TRBD1 matching 7 bases. Unmatched junction bases numbered 5, after V lost 3 bases and J lost 3 bases. The CDR3 spans 14 residues. Written as DNA, the CDR3 is TGTGCCAGCAGTTTTGCCCGGGACAGCTACGAGCAGTACTTC. Translating it yields CASSFARDSYEQYF.

The V call is TRBV20-1, the J call TRBJ2-5; 7 positions match TRBD1. The CDR3 loop spans 15 amino acids. Germline lookup yields CDR1 DFQATT and CDR2 SNEGSKA (reference sequence). The DNA of the CDR3 is TGCAGCGACGCAAGACTACAGGGGCGCTCAGAGACCCAGTACTTC. It is translated as CSDARLQGRSETQYF.

This clonotype was seen a handful of times. The CDR3 spells CASSYPQGRKSTEAFF. The CDR3 region has the DNA TGTGCCAGCAGTTACCCTCAGGGGAGGAAGAGCACTGAAGCTTTCTTT. V gene TRBV6-2 or TRBV6-3 combines with J gene TRBJ1-1, with D perhaps matching TRBD1 (6 bases). CDR3 length: 16 residues. Trimming stripped 2 bases from V and 4 bases from J, with 17 bases between. The germline gives CDR1 MNHEY, CDR2 SVGEGT.

This clonotype has just a few counts. The chain combines TRBV7-2 with TRBJ2-1; D call uncertain. With 2 bases removed from V and 9 bases from J, the gap between germline ends came to 11 bases. CDR3 length: 13 amino acids. Germline V gives CDR1 SGHTA, CDR2 FQGNSA. CDR3: CASSLLRAGEQFF. The CDR3 bases are TGTGCCAGCAGCTTATTAAGGGCAGGTGAGCAGTTCTTC.